The next 14 T cell receptor beta chains were all read from a single sample in a study of CD8 T cells in ankylosing spondylitis. Notes on the study in general: Ankylosing spondylitis blood appeared to carry a characteristic TCR beta motif of several highly homologous variants.

TCRdb processed the 5' RACE reads anew with MiXCR; each CDR3 protein has one entry. The table includes about 220,000 distinct CDR3 sequences, around 18% detected once. These receptors have no known antigen. Material: blood, either unsorted or a sorted T cell fraction (not recorded which). Receptor source: a male donor with ankylosing spondylitis.

The chain is built from TRBV4-1 and TRBJ1-2; a weak D match, TRBD1 (5 bases). Trimming left V 1 base short and J 7 bases short, with 16 bases between. The germline V gene has CDR1 MGHRA and CDR2 YSYEKL. The CDR3 consists of 15 residues. The CDR3 loop is CASSQGPDTGFGYTF. CDR3 coding DNA: TGCGCCAGCAGCCAAGGCCCGGACACGGGGTTTGGCTACACCTTC.

The rearrangement joins TRBV27 to TRBJ2-5, with D possibly called TRBD1 or TRBD2 (5 bases each). The V end lost 2 bases, the J end lost 4 bases, and 23 bases lay between the germline ends. Per germline, CDR1 MNHEY and CDR2 SMNVEV (reference sequence). The CDR3 is made up of 18 amino acids. The CDR3 here is CASSLQGAQWGSGETQYF. In DNA form, the CDR3 reads TGTGCCAGCAGTTTACAAGGAGCCCAGTGGGGGTCGGGAGAGACCCAGTACTTC.

This clonotype was detected a few times. The J gene is TRBJ2-7, the V gene TRBV20-1, with 9 bases matching TRBD2. The J segment lost 2 bases and the V segment lost 3 bases, leaving 11 bases of the junction unmatched. There are 16 residues in the CDR3. CDR1 is DFQATT and CDR2 is SNEGSKA in the germline V gene (reference sequence). This chain's CDR3 is CSASALAGIRTYEQYF. DNA of the CDR3: TGCAGTGCTAGTGCCCTAGCGGGGATAAGGACCTACGAGCAGTACTTC.

This clonotype was counted only a few times. The V gene is TRBV12-3 or TRBV12-4, the J gene TRBJ1-1, with TRBD1 as a possible D gene (5 bases). The CDR3 has 15 amino acids. Trimming left V 6 bases short and J 4 bases short, with 18 bases between. The CDR3, as DNA: TGTGCCAGCAGGTCCAACCAGGGTATCGGCACTGAAGCTTTCTTT. This encodes CASRSNQGIGTEAFF.

This clonotype was seen repeatedly, ten times or more. This chain uses TRBV12-3 or TRBV12-4 with TRBJ1-5, with D hard to call. V was clipped by 4 bases and J by 1 base, with 11 bases between them. CDR3 size: 15 residues. The CDR3 bases are TGTGCCAGCAGTTCCAGCCGGGCGAGCAATCAGCCCCAGCATTTT. This gives the protein CASSSSRASNQPQHF.

V usage is TRBV4-2 and J usage is TRBJ1-5, with D maybe TRBD1 (6 bases). From germline, CDR1 is LGHNA and CDR2 YNFKEQ. The V end was cut by 7 bases, the J end by 4 bases, with 17 bases between. This CDR3 comprises 15 residues. The CDR3 loop reads CASNFPRRGNQPQHF. DNA for the CDR3: TGTGCCAGCAATTTTCCCCGCAGGGGAAATCAGCCCCAGCATTTT.

The chain couples TRBV7-6 to TRBJ2-7, with a weak D call TRBD2 (6 bases). The ends were cut back, 5 bases at V and 3 bases at J, with 14 bases in the middle. The CDR3 consists of 14 residues. Germline V gene sequence: CDR1 SGHVS, CDR2 FNYEAQ. DNA for the CDR3: TGTGCCAGCAGCCAGGGACTTCTTTACTACGAGCAGTACTTC. Protein: CASSQGLLYYEQYF.

This clonotype occurred a few times. The chain is built from TRBV23-1 and TRBJ2-7, with a weak D call TRBD1 (5 bases). TRBV23-1 is filed as an ORF, its function uncertain. This CDR3 has 14 amino acids. V dropped 11 bases and J dropped 2 bases, with 19 bases sitting between them. CDR3 in DNA: TGCGCCCCCACCTCGACAGATATTACCTACGAGCAGTACTTC. Amino acid sequence: CAPTSTDITYEQYF.

This clonotype was seen repeatedly, ten times or more. The chain is built from TRBV12-3 or TRBV12-4 and TRBJ1-5; D not certain. The CDR3 is 16 amino acids. The germline V and J ends were trimmed by 4 bases and 1 base, with 14 bases remaining between them. Written as DNA, the CDR3 is TGTGCCAGCAGTTCTCCCAAAGGGTTAAGCAATCAGCCCCAGCATTTT. It is translated as CASSSPKGLSNQPQHF.

The chain has TRBV2 and TRBJ2-1, with 8 bases fitting TRBD2. The trim removed 3 bases at V and 1 base at J, leaving 5 bases unmatched. The CDR3 runs to 16 residues. The V gene's germline CDR1 is SNHLY and CDR2 FYNNEI. The chain's CDR3 is CASSDIGGGSYNEQFF. In DNA, the CDR3 is TGTGCCAGCAGTGACATCGGGGGGGGTTCCTACAATGAGCAGTTCTTC. Full variable domain (missing parts from reference TRBV2 and TRBJ2-1): EPEVTQTPSHQVTQMGQEVILRCVPISNHLYFYWYRQILGQKVEFLVSFYNNEISEKSEIFDDQFSVERPDGSNFTLKIRSTKLEDSAMYFCASSDIGGGSYNEQFFGPGTRLTVL.

The V call is TRBV6-1, the J call TRBJ2-6; TRBD2 is a possible D gene (6 bases). The CDR3 runs 16 residues. The germline V and J ends were trimmed by 4 bases and 3 bases, with 13 bases remaining between them. Per germline, CDR1 MNHNS and CDR2 SASEGT. The CDR3 nucleotides are TGTGCCAGCAGTGCACTCGGGGACTTTGGGGCCAACGTCCTGACTTTC. Protein product: CASSALGDFGANVLTF.

The rearrangement links TRBV19 to TRBJ2-7; D uncertain. V lost 3 bases and J 3 bases, leaving 9 bases between the germline ends. Germline V gene lookup returns CDR1 LNHDA and CDR2 SQIVND (reference sequence). The CDR3 covers 13 residues. The CDR3 reads CASSMGNHYEQYF. The CDR3 DNA reads as TGTGCCAGTAGTATGGGCAACCACTACGAGCAGTACTTC. The full variable domain, with the rest looked up from reference TRBV19 and TRBJ2-7, is DGGITQSPKYLFRKEGQNVTLSCEQNLNHDAMYWYRQDPGQGLRLIYYSQIVNDFQKGDIAEGYSVSREKKESFPLTVTSAQKNPTAFYLCASSMGNHYEQYFGPGTRLTVT.

The chain employs TRBV4-3 and TRBJ2-1, with 10 positions matching TRBD2. With 3 bases clipped from V and 4 bases from J, the junction kept 18 bases outside the gene matches. Germline CDR1 is LGHNA and CDR2 is YSLEER. The CDR3 runs 20 residues. In nucleotides, the CDR3 is TGCGCCAGCAGCCATGGAAGTCCGGGACTAGCGCCACGAGGGTACAATGAGCAGTTCTTC. This sequence encodes CASSHGSPGLAPRGYNEQFF.

This clonotype was seen only a few times. The chain combines TRBV28 with TRBJ2-7, with 8 bases fitting TRBD2. V shed 8 bases, J shed 3 bases, and the junction held 9 bases outside the gene matches. Germline V gene data show CDR1 as MDHEN and CDR2 as SYDVKM. This CDR3 comprises 14 residues. CDR3 sequence (DNA): TGTGCCAGCGTCGAGACGGGAGGGGACTACGAGCAGTACTTC. Amino acids: CASVETGGDYEQYF.